The source of this T cell receptor beta chain is a study of graft-versus-host responses after intestinal transplantation. Study in general: As for transplant type, recipients had multivisceral, liver-intestinal, or isolated intestinal grafts. Recipients were all induced with anti-thymocyte globulin, then given tacrolimus and steroids for around 3 years.

Sequencing used immunoSEQ multiplex PCR; TCRdb keeps in-frame clones, though not all of them. The data hold about 90,000 clones, with 85% to 95% observed a single time. Details on this clone: Its antigen is currently unknown.

CDR1 is SGHAT, CDR2 FQNNGV, per germline. This CDR3 spans 16 amino acids. J lost 6 bases, V lost 5 bases, and 11 bases had no gene match. The clonotype originates from a human donor who was the organ donor for an intestinal transplant. The chain joins TRBV11-2 to TRBJ2-5, with TRBD1 matching over 11 bases. The sample here was unstimulated CD8+ T cells sorted from spleen or lymph node cells, taken before transplant. CDR3 nucleotide sequence: TGTGCCAGCAGCCCCCCGGACAGGGGGCGTTGGAAGACCCAGTACTTC. The encoded protein is CASSPPDRGRWKTQYF.